Each of the 18 T cell receptor beta chains below was sequenced from the same sample in a study of beta chain features in type 1 diabetes (dated by TCRdb to the late 2010s). Their target antigens are unknown. Libraries came from the immunoSEQ multiplex PCR assay. The entire amount of isolated RNA was reverse transcribed using the High Capacity cDNA Reverse Transcription Kit, so the sequenced TCRB transcripts were expressed ones. Sourced from immuneACCESS, this table was stored by TCRdb with only in-frame sequences that have V and J called. A share of the clones is absent; for the studies checked, an unresolved V gene accounts for under half, and the remainder has no known explanation. The sample profile shows about 710,000 clones; roughly 13% of them were found once. The ten largest clones capture 0.035% to 0.045% of the sample. Here is what the overall study found, with its caveats: A moderate but significant shortening of TCRB CDR3 length was observed in type 1 diabetes patients in all four CD4+ subsets.

Sequenced: naive CD4+ T cells from blood. What the cell subset or site label conveys for this sample: true naive CD4+ T cells. These TCRs come from a man between 18 and 29 years old with type 1 diabetes.

To note about this clone: Other DNA sequences in the same sample also yield this CDR3. The chain recombines TRBV30 with TRBJ2-7, with 7 bases aligning to TRBD2. Germline CDR1 is GTSNPN and CDR2 is SVGIG (reference sequence). J lost 7 bases, V lost 2 bases, and 8 bases had no gene match. The CDR3 is made up of 13 amino acids. CDR3 loop: CAWSFTGGGEQYF. As DNA, the CDR3 is TGTGCCTGGAGTTTTACGGGGGGAGGGGAGCAGTACTTC.

This clone was detected only a few times. This chain uses TRBV29-1 with TRBJ2-2; D ambiguous. Germline CDR1 and CDR2: SQVTM and ANQGSEA. CDR3 size: 11 residues. Trimming left V 7 bases short and J 2 bases short, with 5 bases between. The CDR3 region is CSGYNTGELFF. CDR3 sequence (DNA): TGCAGCGGGTATAACACCGGGGAGCTGTTTTTT.

V and J are TRBV28 and TRBJ2-7, with TRBD1 matching 7 bases. The CDR3 contains 17 residues. The germline V gene encodes CDR1 MDHEN and CDR2 SYDVKM. V shed 2 bases, J shed 5 bases, and the junction held 15 bases outside the gene matches. The CDR3: CASSLERDRVRMNEQYF. In DNA form, the CDR3 reads TGTGCCAGCAGTTTAGAGAGAGACAGGGTTAGGATGAACGAGCAGTACTTC.

The chain uses TRBV21-1 and TRBJ1-2. TRBV21-1 is a listed pseudogene. CDR3 length: 17 residues. The CDR3 loop is CASSKASRGIRGVGYTF. The CDR3 DNA reads as TGTGCCAGCAGCAAAGCGAGTCGTGGTATAAGGGGGGTCGGCTACACCTTC.

This clone was counted a few times. The genes are TRBV7-9 and TRBJ2-5; TRBD2 matches at 13 bases. Germline assignment: CDR1 SEHNR and CDR2 FQNEAQ (reference sequence). CDR3 length: 14 residues. The trim removed 7 bases at V and 5 bases at J, leaving 4 bases unmatched. The CDR3 reads CASIRTSGGETQYF. The CDR3 nucleotides are TGTGCCAGCATCAGGACTAGCGGGGGTGAGACCCAGTACTTC. Drawing the rest from reference TRBV7-9 and TRBJ2-5, the complete variable domain is DTGVSQNPRHKITKRGQNVTFRCDPISEHNRLYWYRQTLGQGPEFLTYFQNEAQLEKSRLLSDRFSAERPKGSFSTLEIQRTEQGDSAMYLCASIRTSGGETQYFGPGTRLLVL.

V and J are TRBV7-2 and TRBJ2-1; a weak D match, TRBD2 (6 bases). V was cut by 1 base and J by 10 bases, with 11 bases left in between. Germline CDR1 SGHTA, CDR2 FQGNSA. The length of the CDR3 is 13 residues. Written as DNA, the CDR3 is TGTGCCAGCAGCTTAGGTTGGCGGGGAGAGCAGTTCTTC. Protein product: CASSLGWRGEQFF.

This clone was detected a few times. The chain carries TRBV27 and TRBJ2-7; TRBD2 aligns across 8 bases. The CDR3 covers 13 residues. Losses at the gene ends were 5 bases for V and 3 bases for J; bases not matched to a gene: 3. Germline CDR1 reads MNHEY; CDR2 reads SMNVEV (reference sequence). CDR3 DNA: TGTGCCAGCAGTGCCGGGACTAGCTACGAGCAGTACTTC. Protein product: CASSAGTSYEQYF.

CDR3 region: CASSLGHTTYNEQFF. Written as DNA, the CDR3 is TGCGCCAGCAGCTTAGGGCACACCACCTACAATGAGCAGTTCTTC. This chain joins TRBV5-1 and TRBJ2-1; D not certain. Trimming stripped 2 bases from V and 2 bases from J, with 11 bases between. The V gene's germline CDR1 is SGHRS and CDR2 YFSETQ. This CDR3 has 15 residues.

There are a few counts of this clone. The chain carries TRBV15 and TRBJ1-3; D is ambiguous. V lost 5 bases to trimming and J lost 0 bases, with 8 bases between them. Germline CDR1 reads LNHNV; CDR2 reads YYDKDF (reference sequence). This CDR3 is 14 amino acids long. As DNA, the CDR3 is TGTGCCACCAGCCGCCTTAGCTCTGGAAACACCATATATTTT. Residues: CATSRLSSGNTIYF.

This clone was found a few times. The genes are TRBV19 and TRBJ2-4; TRBD2 matches 11 bases. CDR3 length: 16 amino acids. J was trimmed by 12 bases and V by 4 bases; bases with no gene match: 14. CDR1 LNHDA and CDR2 SQIVND come from the germline V gene (reference sequence). The DNA for the CDR3 is TGTGCCAGTAGTACCCTCCTAGCGGGAGGTCGAGGGACTCAGTACTTC. Amino acids: CASSTLLAGGRGTQYF.

The rearrangement links TRBV5-6 to TRBJ2-5; D possibly uses TRBD1 or TRBD2 (5 bases each). The germline V gene encodes CDR1 SGHDT and CDR2 YYEEEE. The V and J ends lost 0 bases and 10 bases respectively, with 19 bases between them. CDR3 length: 15 amino acids. The CDR3 coding sequence is TGTGCCAGCAGCTTGGCGCGGAGACTATCCCAGGGCCAGTACTTC. It translates to CASSLARRLSQGQYF.

There are a few counts of this clone. V and J are TRBV28 and TRBJ1-1; no firm D call. Germline CDR1 is MDHEN and CDR2 is SYDVKM. CDR3 length equals 11 residues. Deletions cut 7 bases from V and 0 bases from J, with 3 bases between. CDR3 sequence reads: CASTVNTEAFF. CDR3 sequence (DNA): TGTGCCAGCACTGTGAACACTGAAGCTTTCTTT.

J is TRBJ2-5 and V is TRBV18; 8 bases agree with TRBD1. The CDR3 contains 17 residues. V shed 3 bases and J 4 bases; nucleotides not matched to a gene: 13. Germline CDR1 reads KGHSH; CDR2 reads LQKENI. In DNA, the CDR3 is TGTGCCAGCTCACCCTACGGACAGGGAGAGTTGGTAGAGACCCAGTACTTC. It translates to CASSPYGQGELVETQYF.

About this clone: Other nucleotide sequences in the sample specify the same CDR3. J is TRBJ2-3 and V is TRBV25-1; possibly TRBD1 or TRBD2 for D (6 bases each). This CDR3 contains 13 residues. Germline-derived CDR1 and CDR2 are MGHDK and SYGVNS. The CDR3 region is CASGGGSTDTQYF. The CDR3 DNA reads as TGTGCTAGCGGAGGGGGTAGCACAGATACGCAGTATTTT.

J is TRBJ2-7 and V is TRBV30, with D tentatively TRBD1 or TRBD2 (5 bases each). Trimming removed 7 bases from V and 9 bases from J, with 22 bases in between. This CDR3 contains 13 residues. In germline, CDR1 is GTSNPN, CDR2 SVGIG (reference sequence). CDR3 DNA sequence: TGTGCCTTGGGGGAAAACGACCCGAGGAGGCAGTACTTC. It yields the protein CALGENDPRRQYF.

This chain links TRBV7-9 with TRBJ1-5; a possible D gene is TRBD1 (5 bases). The CDR3 runs 15 residues. Germline CDR1 is SEHNR and CDR2 is FQNEAQ (reference sequence). Trimming removed 0 bases at V and 2 bases at J, with 8 bases between. The CDR3 protein is CASSLAGAGNQPQHF. The CDR3 DNA reads as TGTGCCAGCAGCTTAGCAGGGGCTGGCAATCAGCCCCAGCATTTT.

The gene calls are TRBV4-3 and TRBJ2-7, with 9 bases lining up with TRBD1. V lost 1 base, J lost 4 bases, and 11 bases stayed unmatched. This CDR3 has 17 amino acids. Germline CDR1 reads LGHNA; CDR2 reads YSLEER. CDR3 region: CASSQVAGTGNRYEQYF. The CDR3 DNA follows: TGCGCCAGCAGCCAAGTGGCCGGGACAGGGAATAGATACGAGCAGTACTTC.

V and J are TRBV6-1 and TRBJ1-1, with TRBD1 identical over 8 bases. This CDR3 comprises 15 residues. The V gene end was trimmed by 8 bases and the J gene end by 4 bases; junction bases not matched to a gene: 12. CDR1 is MNHNS and CDR2 is SASEGT in the germline V gene. The CDR3 sequence: CASQQGALRPTEAFF. The CDR3 DNA is TGTGCCAGCCAGCAGGGGGCTTTACGCCCCACTGAAGCTTTCTTT.